Shown below are 23 T cell receptor beta chains from a single sample sequenced in a study of cytomegalovirus exposure and HLA in healthy donors (TCRdb year 2017). Receptor libraries were prepared by the immunoSEQ multiplex PCR assay. For the multiplex PCR, a mixture combining 60 forward primers for TCR Vbeta segments and 13 reverse primers for TCR Jbeta segments was used. This immuneACCESS table, as held by TCRdb, lists in-frame sequences with V and J called but not all clones. Of the missing ones, under half trace to an unresolved V gene in checked studies; the others have no known cause. Recorded for this sample are 84,000 or so clones; around 77% of them occurred a single time. The ten largest clones take up around 3.4% of the sample. The specimen was PBMCs. These receptors were collected from a man in his fifties or sixties in good health and CMV-seronegative.

CDR3 nucleotide sequence: TGTGCCAGCAGTACCTACAGGGGGAGCAATCAGCCCCAGCATTTT. This translates into CASSTYRGSNQPQHF. This chain links TRBV6-6 with TRBJ1-5; 8 nucleotides agree with TRBD1. CDR1 and CDR2 from the germline V gene are MNHNY and SVGAGI (reference sequence). This CDR3 spans 15 amino acids. V dropped 5 bases and J dropped 1; count of bases not matched to a gene: 4.

The chain is built from TRBV6-6 and TRBJ2-2; D not resolved. The CDR3 runs 14 residues. Trimming stripped 7 bases from V and 0 bases from J, with 9 bases between. Germline V gene sequence: CDR1 MNHNY, CDR2 SVGAGI (reference sequence). The CDR3 reads CASTQVTNTGELFF. The DNA for the CDR3 is TGTGCCAGCACCCAGGTTACGAACACCGGGGAGCTGTTTTTT.

This sequence joins TRBV12-5 and TRBJ1-1; 8 bases align to TRBD1. V was pared by 7 bases and J by 5 bases, with 12 bases of the junction left unmatched. The germline V gene has CDR1 LGHNT and CDR2 FRNRAP. This CDR3 is 15 amino acids long. CDR3 sequence reads: CASALTGATVTEAFF. In DNA, the CDR3 is TGTGCTAGTGCCTTGACAGGGGCAACGGTTACTGAAGCTTTCTTT.

This clone was counted once. Other DNA sequences in this specimen translate into the identical CDR3. V gene TRBV28 combines with J gene TRBJ1-5; 8 bases map to TRBD1. Germline loops: CDR1 MDHEN, CDR2 SYDVKM. The CDR3 sequence is 14 residues long. The trim removed 4 bases at V and 1 base at J, leaving 0 bases unmatched. CDR3 DNA: TGTGCCAGCAGTTGGACAGGGAGCAATCAGCCCCAGCATTTT. As protein: CASSWTGSNQPQHF.

Regarding this clone: One end of the junction is discordant with germline, which a read error may explain. This chain joins TRBV7-9 and TRBJ1-1; 8 bases line up with TRBD1. The CDR3 has 12 residues. Germline V gene lookup returns CDR1 SEHNR and CDR2 FQNEAQ (reference sequence). CDR3 DNA sequence: TGTTCCAGCACCTCTGGACAGGGAAGGGCTTTCTTT. This translates into CSSTSGQGRAFF.

The V gene is TRBV7-8, the J gene TRBJ2-5, with TRBD2 matching 11 bases. The CDR3 is made up of 16 amino acids. Germline V gene sequence: CDR1 SGHVS, CDR2 FQNEAQ. V was clipped by 5 bases and J by 2 bases; unmatched bases: 7. The CDR3 protein is CASSPRLAGKQETQYF. DNA of the CDR3: TGTGCCAGCAGCCCTAGACTAGCGGGGAAACAAGAGACCCAGTACTTC.

The V gene is TRBV28, the J gene TRBJ1-1; D not resolved. Per germline, CDR1 MDHEN and CDR2 SYDVKM. CDR3 length: 12 residues. V lost 5 bases and J 4 bases, leaving 8 bases between the germline ends. As DNA, the CDR3 is TGTGCCAGCAGTAGGAGAGGCACTGAAGCTTTCTTT. Protein: CASSRRGTEAFF.

The sample holds one count of this clone. CDR3 protein: CASSPGQPYQPQHF. The DNA of the CDR3 is TGTGCCAGCAGCCCGGGACAGCCCTATCAGCCCCAGCATTTT. V gene TRBV6-5 combines with J gene TRBJ1-5; TRBD1 aligns across 7 bases. The CDR3 has 14 amino acids. Germline CDR1 is MNHEY and CDR2 is SVGAGI. J lost 5 bases, V lost 6 bases, and 7 bases had no gene match.

This clone was picked up a small number of times. The chain uses TRBV2 and TRBJ1-5; TRBD1 matches at 7 bases. Germline assignment: CDR1 SNHLY and CDR2 FYNNEI. V lost 3 bases and J lost 2; bases outside the gene matches: 1. The CDR3 covers 14 residues. Here the CDR3 reads CASSDGQGNQPQHF. CDR3 bases: TGTGCCAGCAGTGACGGACAGGGCAATCAGCCCCAGCATTTT. The whole variable domain, remainder taken from reference TRBV2 and TRBJ1-5, is EPEVTQTPSHQVTQMGQEVILRCVPISNHLYFYWYRQILGQKVEFLVSFYNNEISEKSEIFDDQFSVERPDGSNFTLKIRSTKLEDSAMYFCASSDGQGNQPQHFGDGTRLSIL.

The V call is TRBV9, the J call TRBJ2-5; D unresolved. V gave up 2 bases and J gave up 5 bases, with 10 bases separating them. Per the germline V gene, CDR1 is SGDLS and CDR2 is YYNGEE. This CDR3 contains 13 residues. The CDR3 nucleotides read TGTGCCAGCAGCGTTCGAGATCTGGAGACCCAGTACTTC. It yields the protein CASSVRDLETQYF.

The gene calls are TRBV7-9 and TRBJ2-5, with 7 bases aligning to TRBD2. The CDR3 covers 15 residues. With 2 bases clipped from V and 6 bases from J, the junction kept 9 bases outside the gene matches. Germline CDR1 is SEHNR and CDR2 is FQNEAQ (reference sequence). This CDR3 reads CASSLRGSGRQTQYF. The CDR3, as DNA: TGTGCCAGCAGCTTAAGGGGTAGCGGGCGTCAGACCCAGTACTTC. The full variable domain, rest sourced from reference TRBV7-9 and TRBJ2-5, is DTGVSQNPRHKITKRGQNVTFRCDPISEHNRLYWYRQTLGQGPEFLTYFQNEAQLEKSRLLSDRFSAERPKGSFSTLEIQRTEQGDSAMYLCASSLRGSGRQTQYFGPGTRLLVL.

This rearrangement joins TRBV6-5 to TRBJ2-2, with 10 bases lining up with TRBD2. The CDR3 runs to 15 residues. CDR1 is MNHEY and CDR2 is SVGAGI in the germline V gene. V dropped 6 bases and J dropped 7; count of bases not matched to a gene: 8. CDR3 DNA sequence: TGTGCCAGCAGACCCAGCGGGGGGGTAGTCGGGGAGCTGTTTTTT. Translation: CASRPSGGVVGELFF.

This clone is a singleton in its sample. V usage is TRBV27 and J usage is TRBJ1-3; no reliable D call. Germline V lookup: CDR1 MNHEY, CDR2 SMNVEV (reference sequence). Trimming shortened V by 2 bases and J by 0 bases, and 8 bases separated the two germline ends. The CDR3 has 15 amino acids. This chain's CDR3 is CASSLTGSSGNTIYF. The CDR3 region has the DNA TGTGCCAGCAGTTTAACGGGTAGCTCTGGAAACACCATATATTTT.

The chain joins TRBV4-2 to TRBJ2-3; TRBD2 is a possible D gene (6 bases). CDR3 length: 15 residues. Looked up from germline, CDR1 is LGHNA and CDR2 is YNFKEQ. Trimming shortened V by 1 base and J by 5 bases, and 13 bases separated the two germline ends. CDR3 amino acids: CASSQASLGGDTQYF. The CDR3 nucleotides read TGTGCCAGCAGCCAAGCCTCGCTCGGGGGAGATACGCAGTATTTT.

This chain uses TRBV4-3 with TRBJ2-7; tentative D call: TRBD1 (6 bases). This CDR3 has 16 amino acids. Trimming took off 0 bases at V and 2 bases at J, with 14 bases between the two ends. Germline assignment: CDR1 LGHNA and CDR2 YSLEER. CDR3 nucleotide sequence: TGCGCCAGCAGCCAAGAGGGGCCTAGACAGGCCTACGAGCAGTACTTC. Translated, it gives CASSQEGPRQAYEQYF.

V usage is TRBV19 and J usage is TRBJ1-2, with D tentatively TRBD1 (5 bases). The CDR3 covers 14 residues. CDR1 LNHDA and CDR2 SQIVND come from the germline V gene (reference sequence). V lost 7 bases and J lost 4, with 16 bases in between. The CDR3, as DNA: TGTGCCAGTAACTCCTGGCAGGGTAGCTATGGCTACACCTTC. Encoded protein: CASNSWQGSYGYTF. Full variable domain (rest looked up from reference TRBV19 and TRBJ1-2): DGGITQSPKYLFRKEGQNVTLSCEQNLNHDAMYWYRQDPGQGLRLIYYSQIVNDFQKGDIAEGYSVSREKKESFPLTVTSAQKNPTAFYLCASNSWQGSYGYTFGSGTRLTVV.

This rearrangement joins TRBV15 to TRBJ2-5, with D perhaps matching TRBD2 (6 bases). V was shortened by 4 bases and J by 5 bases, with 17 bases between the two germline ends. Germline CDR1 is LNHNV and CDR2 is YYDKDF (reference sequence). The CDR3 is 15 residues long. The CDR3 DNA reads TGTGCCACCAGCACCGGGACGAGCGGGTATGAGACCCAGTACTTC. This gives the protein CATSTGTSGYETQYF.

This chain connects TRBV13 to TRBJ2-7; 8 bases agree with TRBD2. Looked up from germline, CDR1 is PRHDT and CDR2 is FYEKMQ (reference sequence). The CDR3 runs 13 residues. Trimming took 5 bases from V and 6 from J; bases not matched to a gene: 6. CDR3 DNA sequence: TGTGCCAGCAGCCCTCGGACTAGCAGCGAGCAGTACTTC. Protein: CASSPRTSSEQYF.

This chain connects TRBV7-3 to TRBJ2-3, with unresolved D. The CDR3 is 12 amino acids. CDR1 is SGHTA, CDR2 FQGTGA, per germline. Trimming took off 2 bases at V and 9 bases at J, with 9 bases between the two ends. Written as DNA, the CDR3 is TGTGCCAGCAGCTTAGACCCCGGGACGCAGTATTTT. Protein product: CASSLDPGTQYF. The whole variable domain, remainder taken from reference TRBV7-3 and TRBJ2-3, is GAGVSQTPSNKVTEKGKYVELRCDPISGHTALYWYRQSLGQGPEFLIYFQGTGAADDSGLPNDRFFAVRPEGSVSTLKIQRTERGDSAVYLCASSLDPGTQYFGPGTRLTVL.

This sequence joins TRBV30 and TRBJ1-6, with a weak D call TRBD1 (5 bases). V dropped 7 bases and J dropped 7 bases, with 14 bases sitting between them. The CDR3 is made up of 13 amino acids. The germline V gene encodes CDR1 GTSNPN and CDR2 SVGIG (reference sequence). The CDR3 is CAYLAGGNSPLHF. CDR3 bases: TGTGCCTACCTCGCGGGGGGAAATTCACCCCTCCACTTT.

The chain joins TRBV7-3 to TRBJ1-1; D gene ambiguous. CDR3 length equals 13 residues. Germline assignment: CDR1 SGHTA and CDR2 FQGTGA. The V end was cut by 5 bases, the J end by 1 base, with 8 bases between. CDR3 bases: TGTGCCAGCAGCGACGGAGCGAACACTGAAGCTTTCTTT. Amino acids: CASSDGANTEAFF.

This clone has a handful of counts. V usage is TRBV30 and J usage is TRBJ1-2; D is perhaps TRBD1 (6 bases). The CDR3 contains 13 residues. Trimming took 1 base from V and 7 from J, leaving 13 bases between them. Per the germline V gene, CDR1 is GTSNPN and CDR2 is SVGIG (reference sequence). CDR3 DNA: TGTGCCTGGAGTGCAACGCGAGGGGGTGGCTACACCTTC. This sequence encodes CAWSATRGGGYTF. Based on the CDR3 plus reference TRBV30 and TRBJ1-2, the full variable domain is SQTIHQWPATLVQPVGSPLSLECTVEGTSNPNLYWYRQAAGRGLQLLFYSVGIGQISSEVPQNLSASRPQDRQFILSSKKLLLSDSGFYLCAWSATRGGGYTFGSGTRLTVV.

As concerns this clone: Its ends do not fully match the called genes, so a read error is possible. The V gene is TRBV7-7, the J gene TRBJ1-1; D unresolved. CDR1 and CDR2 (germline): SSHAT, FNYEAQ (reference sequence). The CDR3 is 13 residues long. CDR3 amino acids: CASSLGLDTEAFF. CDR3 DNA: TGTGCTAGCAGCTTAGGGCTTGACACTGAAGCTTTCTTT.